The clone carrying this T cell receptor (beta chain) was recorded once. Its antigen is undetermined. A much larger clone differs by one base, so this may be a read error. Per the germline V gene, CDR1 is SNHLY and CDR2 is FYNNEI. The CDR3 runs to 14 residues. Trimming shortened V by 7 bases and J by 8 bases, and 18 bases separated the two germline ends. The sample is drawn from a study of glioma-infiltrating T cells. Study results and limitations: Only very few CDR3 sequences appeared in both tissue and blood. Gliomas, especially low-grade, showed above-expected tissue-blood divergence; non-neoplastic patients showed below.

TCR alpha and beta CDR3 regions were amplified from RNA using iRepertoire nested multiplex PCR. Input was roughly 95-400 ng of tissue mRNA or PBMC total RNA. TCRdb fed the multiplex PCR reads into MiXCR, producing one record per CDR3 protein. The profile covers about 110,000 distinct CDR3 sequences, with less than 30% appearing a single time and roughly 30% taken by the ten largest. This chain connects TRBV2 to TRBJ2-1; D not resolved. The clonotype originates from a human donor with low-grade glioma or glioblastoma, undergoing nonglioma brain surgery, or in good health (not recorded which). The source material was glioma tissue, nonneoplastic brain tissue, or PBMCs (not recorded which). The CDR3 coding sequence is TGTGCCAGCATGTCCAATACCTTAGACGATGAGCAGTTCTTC. Its protein is CASMSNTLDDEQFF. The whole variable domain, remainder taken from reference TRBV2 and TRBJ2-1, is EPEVTQTPSHQVTQMGQEVILRCVPISNHLYFYWYRQILGQKVEFLVSFYNNEISEKSEIFDDQFSVERPDGSNFTLKIRSTKLEDSAMYFCASMSNTLDDEQFFGPGTRLTVL.